These 14 T cell receptor beta chains originate from one sample sequenced in a study of technical replicates of blood from several donors. The data were produced by immunoSEQ multiplex PCR, yet TCRdb's version contains in-frame clones alone and is incomplete. The top ten hold approximately 0.4% of the sample, which has tens of thousands of clones, about 90% seen once. Material: T cells isolated from PBMCs. These receptors all come from a human donor in good health.

The J gene is TRBJ1-1, the V gene TRBV19; possibly TRBD1 for D (6 bases). There are 14 residues in the CDR3. V was pared by 10 bases and J by 0 bases, with 15 bases between. Looked up from germline, CDR1 is LNHDA and CDR2 is SQIVND (reference sequence). In DNA, the CDR3 is TGTGCCACTATAAACAGGGACATGAACACTGAAGCTTTCTTT. As protein: CATINRDMNTEAFF. Supplemented by reference TRBV19 and TRBJ1-1, the full variable domain reads DGGITQSPKYLFRKEGQNVTLSCEQNLNHDAMYWYRQDPGQGLRLIYYSQIVNDFQKGDIAEGYSVSREKKESFPLTVTSAQKNPTAFYLCATINRDMNTEAFFGQGTRLTVV.

This clone has a handful of counts. The sample has other DNA sequences that encode this CDR3 too. The rearrangement joins TRBV7-3 to TRBJ2-1, with 8 bases aligning to TRBD2. After removal of 2 bases from V and 4 bases from J, the junction contained 1 base not matched to a gene. The CDR3 is 14 residues long. CDR1 and CDR2 from the germline V gene are SGHTA and FQGTGA. The CDR3 here is CASSLAGGYNEQFF. The DNA of the CDR3 is TGTGCCAGCAGCTTAGCGGGAGGATACAATGAGCAGTTCTTC.

In its sample, this clone was seen a few times. The CDR3 loop is CASSPRGTGPGTGELFF. CDR3 in DNA: TGTGCCAGCTCACCACGAGGGACAGGGCCGGGCACCGGGGAGCTGTTTTTT. The chain combines TRBV18 with TRBJ2-2, with 9 bases fitting TRBD1. Losses at the gene ends were 1 base for V and 4 bases for J; bases not matched to a gene: 7. CDR3 length: 17 amino acids. Germline V gene sequence: CDR1 KGHSH, CDR2 LQKENI.

This chain links TRBV6-1 with TRBJ2-2; the D gene is possibly TRBD1 (5 bases). The germline gives CDR1 MNHNS, CDR2 SASEGT. This CDR3 has 14 residues. The ends were cut back, 0 bases at V and 7 bases at J, with 9 bases in the middle. The CDR3 nucleotides are TGTGCCAGCAGTGAAGCCTCAGGGCACGGGGAGCTGTTTTTT. Amino acid sequence: CASSEASGHGELFF.

The chain employs TRBV27 and TRBJ2-7; no clear D gene. CDR1 and CDR2 (germline): MNHEY, SMNVEV (reference sequence). This CDR3 region has 15 residues. Deletions cut 0 bases from V and 3 bases from J, with 12 bases between. CDR3 nucleotide sequence: TGTGCCAGCAGTTTATCGGGCCAGTTTCACTACGAGCAGTACTTC. Residues: CASSLSGQFHYEQYF.

The chain has TRBV7-9 and TRBJ1-4; TRBD1 aligns across 9 bases. Germline V gives CDR1 SEHNR, CDR2 FQNEAQ (reference sequence). The CDR3 extends over 14 amino acids. Losses at the gene ends were 5 bases for V and 8 bases for J; bases not matched to a gene: 6. Here the CDR3 reads CASSRQGEGEKLFF. Here the CDR3 DNA reads TGTGCCAGCAGCAGACAGGGGGAGGGAGAAAAACTGTTTTTT.

V is TRBV13 and J is TRBJ2-7; the match to TRBD2 covers 9 bases. CDR3 length equals 15 residues. CDR1 and CDR2 from the germline V gene are PRHDT and FYEKMQ (reference sequence). Trimming cost V 6 bases and J 2 bases; bases outside gene matches: 8. CDR3 sequence (DNA): TGTGCCAGCAGTTCCGGACTAGCGCGGACCTACGAGCAGTACTTC. Protein product: CASSSGLARTYEQYF. The full variable domain, completed using reference TRBV13 and TRBJ2-7, is AAGVIQSPRHLIKEKRETATLKCYPIPRHDTVYWYQQGPGQDPQFLISFYEKMQSDKGSIPDRFSAQQFSDYHSELNMSSLELGDSALYFCASSSGLARTYEQYFGPGTRLTVT.

The CDR3 nucleotides read TGTGCCAGCAGCTTATTTACTGGACAGACAGATACGCAGTATTTT. This gives the protein CASSLFTGQTDTQYF. V usage is TRBV7-2 and J usage is TRBJ2-3; D is possibly TRBD1 (6 bases). CDR3 length: 15 residues. Trimming pared 2 bases from V and 3 bases from J, leaving 12 bases between. Germline V gene data show CDR1 as SGHTA and CDR2 as FQGNSA.

The chain uses TRBV6-5 and TRBJ1-5; perhaps TRBD1 as D (6 bases). Per germline, CDR1 MNHEY and CDR2 SVGAGI. This CDR3 is built from 15 residues. V was pared by 0 bases and J by 4 bases, with 10 bases between. In DNA form, the CDR3 reads TGTGCCAGCAGTTACTCAACCCAGGGGAATCAGCCCCAGCATTTT. It translates to CASSYSTQGNQPQHF.

The V call is TRBV15, the J call TRBJ2-7; 8 bases are a match to TRBD1. The ends lost 0 bases at V and 5 bases at J; junction bases unmatched: 15. The V gene's germline CDR1 is LNHNV and CDR2 YYDKDF (reference sequence). The CDR3 totals 18 residues. This CDR3 reads CATSREGHRTGKEHEQYF. The CDR3 DNA sequence: TGTGCCACCAGCAGAGAGGGCCATCGGACAGGGAAGGAACACGAGCAGTACTTC.

The CDR3: CAFASSYNEQFF. The CDR3 DNA is TGTGCCTTCGCGAGCTCCTACAATGAGCAGTTCTTC. This chain uses TRBV2 with TRBJ2-1; D is undetermined. V was clipped by 11 bases and J by 0 bases, with 8 bases between them. The CDR3 runs to 12 residues. CDR1 and CDR2 from the germline V gene are SNHLY and FYNNEI. The full variable domain, completed using reference TRBV2 and TRBJ2-1, is EPEVTQTPSHQVTQMGQEVILRCVPISNHLYFYWYRQILGQKVEFLVSFYNNEISEKSEIFDDQFSVERPDGSNFTLKIRSTKLEDSAMYFCAFASSYNEQFFGPGTRLTVL.

The chain employs TRBV27 and TRBJ2-7, with 7 bases identical to TRBD2. This CDR3 contains 13 residues. The V and J ends lost 6 bases and 2 bases, in that order; junction bases with no gene match: 4. CDR1 and CDR2 (germline): MNHEY, SMNVEV (reference sequence). The CDR3 region is CASSLAEPYEQYF. The CDR3 region has the DNA TGTGCCAGCAGCCTAGCGGAGCCCTACGAGCAGTACTTC.

The chain uses TRBV19 and TRBJ1-2; the match to TRBD1 covers 7 bases. The trim removed 2 bases at V and 4 bases at J, leaving 10 bases unmatched. The CDR3 spans 16 residues. Per germline, CDR1 LNHDA and CDR2 SQIVND (reference sequence). This chain's CDR3 is CASSIRLGTELYGYTF. CDR3 nucleotides: TGTGCCAGTAGTATAAGGCTCGGGACAGAACTCTATGGCTACACCTTC.

CDR3 nucleotides: TGTGCCAGCAGTTACCCCGGGACAGGGGGCTACGAGCAGTACTTC. Amino acid sequence: CASSYPGTGGYEQYF. The chain couples TRBV6-5 to TRBJ2-7; 11 bases are a match to TRBD1. V was clipped by 2 bases and J by 3 bases; unmatched bases: 3. CDR1 is MNHEY and CDR2 is SVGAGI in the germline V gene. The CDR3 runs to 15 residues.